Reported below is one T cell receptor beta chain. Its antigen is not identified. This specimen comes from a study of blood T cells in healthy people across ages. The use of a sample-barcoded 5' primer and a J-beta primer mix characterized a second PCR of roughly 6 to 11 cycles. Every cDNA molecule carried a tag from a template-switch adaptor bearing 12 random nucleotides. TCRdb recomputed calls from the 5' RACE reads with MiXCR, one row per CDR3 protein. The sample includes 550,000 to 650,000 distinct CDR3 sequences, 25% to 35% seen only once; the top ten take under 4.5%. Regarding the study as a whole: Unsorted PBMC material precluded a definitive naive versus antigen-experienced comparison.

The sample also formed part of further work on T cells of mothers and their children. That work states: Donation came from a few healthy Caucasian mothers together with their six children.

Sequencing used blood. This TCR was recovered from a boy aged 2 to 10 in good health.

CDR3 amino acids: CASRVAGGTYNEQFF. The CDR3 bases are TGTGCCAGCAGAGTAGCGGGAGGGACCTACAATGAGCAGTTCTTC. The genes are TRBV28 and TRBJ2-1; 11 nucleotides agree with TRBD2. This CDR3 region has 15 residues. The V segment lost 6 bases and the J segment 2 bases; nucleotides outside the gene matches: 3. Germline V lookup: CDR1 MDHEN, CDR2 SYDVKM.